One and the same sample provided the 4 T cell receptor beta chains below, sequenced in a study of post-analysis software for immune sequencing data. General study results and limits: With TRBV5-6, TRBV5-1 and TRBV20-1 included, five TRBV segments were more frequent in patients than in controls.

Presence of unique molecular identifiers characterized the TCR beta cDNA libraries. TCRdb fed the PCR reads into MiXCR, producing one record per CDR3 protein. The table shows about 260,000 distinct CDR3 sequences, with around 34% occurring only once. These receptors' antigens are unknown. Sample: blood. The receptors were gathered from a girl aged 10-17 years with multiple sclerosis.

The chain has TRBV20-1 and TRBJ2-7, with 9 bases fitting TRBD2. Germline CDR1 DFQATT, CDR2 SNEGSKA (reference sequence). V trimming: 6 bases; J trimming: 2 bases; junction bases outside the gene matches: 8. This CDR3 contains 14 residues. For the CDR3, the DNA is TGCAGTGCCATAGGACTAGCGCAGCCCTACGAGCAGTACTTC. It codes for CSAIGLAQPYEQYF.

This clonotype was observed at least ten times. The chain employs TRBV12-3 or TRBV12-4 and TRBJ2-5; 12 bases align to TRBD2. The V gene end was trimmed by 6 bases and the J gene end by 4 bases; junction bases not matched to a gene: 3. This CDR3 spans 14 amino acids. Written as DNA, the CDR3 is TGTGCCAGCAGGCTGACTAGCGGGGGAGAGACCCAGTACTTC. This gives the protein CASRLTSGGETQYF.

The chain recombines TRBV12-3 or TRBV12-4 with TRBJ2-1; D is unclear. V was shortened by 3 bases and J by 8 bases, with 14 bases between the two germline ends. The CDR3 extends over 14 amino acids. The CDR3 DNA reads TGTGCCAGCAGTTTTACGGGTACCACCGATGAGCAGTTCTTC. Protein: CASSFTGTTDEQFF.

To note about this clonotype: One base away lies a much larger clone, so this may be a sequencing read error. The rearrangement uses TRBV6-2 or TRBV6-3 and TRBJ1-5; D is perhaps TRBD1 (6 bases). Germline-derived CDR1 and CDR2 are MNHEY and SVGEGT. CDR3 size: 13 residues. As DNA, the CDR3 is TGTGCCTGCAGTTACAGGGTTCATCAGCCCCAGCATTTT. Translating gives CACSYRVHQPQHF.